The 11 T cell receptor beta chains presented below share a single source sample, sequenced in a study of blood T cell repertoires in COVID-19. Clones were read by immunoSEQ multiplex PCR, and TCRdb kept only the in-frame ones, dropping some. The sample records about 220,000 clones, 75% to 90% being singletons. The specimen was peripheral blood. The receptors derive from a man younger than 40 who had recovered from COVID-19.

The chain joins TRBV5-1 to TRBJ2-3; no clear D. Germline V gene lookup returns CDR1 SGHRS and CDR2 YFSETQ. This CDR3 region has 16 residues. V was clipped by 2 bases and J by 5 bases, with 18 bases between them. CDR3 in DNA: TGCGCCAGCAGCTTCCGTCCCTCCGGTTACGGAGATACGCAGTATTTT. Translation gives CASSFRPSGYGDTQYF.

V is TRBV5-1 and J is TRBJ2-5; a possible D gene is TRBD2 (6 bases). This CDR3 contains 13 residues. Trimming stripped 1 base from V and 8 bases from J, with 12 bases between. From germline, CDR1 is SGHRS and CDR2 YFSETQ. Written as DNA, the CDR3 is TGCGCCAGCAGCTTGCCCGGGGAGGATACCCAGTACTTC. Protein product: CASSLPGEDTQYF.

This rearrangement joins TRBV12-3 or TRBV12-4 to TRBJ1-4; no reliable D call. V was cut by 4 bases and J by 4 bases, with 7 bases left in between. This CDR3 comprises 13 residues. CDR3 DNA sequence: TGTGCCAGCAGTTGGACTCTTAATGAAAAACTGTTTTTT. Translation gives CASSWTLNEKLFF.

The chain carries TRBV12-5 and TRBJ1-1; D gene uncertain. The CDR3 has 15 amino acids. CDR1 is LGHNT, CDR2 FRNRAP, per germline. V lost 1 base, J lost 4 bases, and 13 bases lay in between. CDR3 bases: TGTGCTAGTGGTTTGGATACGGGATTCCTCACTGAAGCTTTCTTT. As protein: CASGLDTGFLTEAFF.

The CDR3 coding sequence is TGTGCCAGCAGCTTAGCGGTGGCCGTCGGCGGTACCTACGAGCAGTACTTC. The encoded protein is CASSLAVAVGGTYEQYF. The chain combines TRBV7-2 with TRBJ2-7; D remains ambiguous. The V end lost 0 bases, the J end lost 2 bases, and 17 bases lay between the germline ends. The CDR3 spans 17 residues. The germline V gene has CDR1 SGHTA and CDR2 FQGNSA. The full variable domain, completed using reference TRBV7-2 and TRBJ2-7, is GAGVSQSPSNKVTEKGKDVELRCDPISGHTALYWYRQSLGQGLEFLIYFQGNSAPDKSGLPSDRFSAERTGGSVSTLTIQRTQQEDSAVYLCASSLAVAVGGTYEQYFGPGTRLTVT.

The CDR3 protein is CASSFGTAQLREQYF. The CDR3 DNA reads as TGCGCCAGCAGCTTCGGGACAGCTCAACTACGCGAGCAGTACTTC. V usage is TRBV5-1 and J usage is TRBJ2-7; 7 bases line up with TRBD1. CDR1 SGHRS and CDR2 YFSETQ come from the germline V gene. The CDR3 sequence is 15 residues long. The V gene end was trimmed by 2 bases and the J gene end by 6 bases; junction bases not matched to a gene: 11.

This chain connects TRBV3-1 (or the pseudogene TRBV3-2) to TRBJ2-7; 11 positions agree with TRBD2. The CDR3 is 15 residues long. The junction had 8 bases not matched to a gene; V was cut back by 7 bases and J by 3 bases. The germline V gene encodes CDR1 LGHDT and CDR2 YNNKEL (reference sequence). The CDR3 nucleotides read TGTGCCAGCACATCTACTGGACTAGCGGGCTACGAGCAGTACTTC. This sequence encodes CASTSTGLAGYEQYF.

The chain combines TRBV5-1 with TRBJ2-3; 8 bases map to TRBD2. V shed 0 bases, J shed 2 bases, and the junction held 2 bases outside the gene matches. CDR1 is SGHRS and CDR2 is YFSETQ in the germline V gene. The CDR3 extends over 15 amino acids. The CDR3 sequence: CASSLGGGITDTQYF. The CDR3 DNA reads TGCGCCAGCAGCTTGGGCGGGGGGATCACAGATACGCAGTATTTT.

The V gene is TRBV27, the J gene TRBJ1-6; D not resolved. The CDR3 runs to 15 residues. V was cut by 0 bases and J by 4 bases, with 7 bases left in between. Germline V gene data show CDR1 as MNHEY and CDR2 as SMNVEV (reference sequence). The CDR3 region has the DNA TGTGCCAGCAGTTTATCGACAAATTATAATTCACCCCTCCACTTT. It encodes CASSLSTNYNSPLHF.

This sequence joins TRBV6-5 and TRBJ1-6; D perhaps matches TRBD1 (6 bases). This CDR3 contains 15 residues. The germline V and J ends were trimmed by 2 bases and 9 bases, with 14 bases remaining between them. Germline lookup yields CDR1 MNHEY and CDR2 SVGAGI. The chain's CDR3 is CASSYPPGVGSPLHF. The DNA of the CDR3 is TGTGCCAGCAGTTACCCGCCAGGGGTAGGTTCACCCCTCCACTTT.

The chain uses TRBV19 and TRBJ1-1; 9 nucleotides line up with TRBD1. The J segment lost 1 base and the V segment lost 5 bases, leaving 11 bases of the junction unmatched. Germline lookup yields CDR1 LNHDA and CDR2 SQIVND (reference sequence). CDR3 length: 17 residues. The CDR3 loop reads CASSDVRQGVRNTEAFF. CDR3 sequence (DNA): TGTGCCAGTAGTGACGTTCGACAGGGGGTAAGGAACACTGAAGCTTTCTTT.